Below, one T cell receptor beta chain is given with its context. The antigen is unknown. This sample was taken from a study of T cell responses to AZD1222 COVID-19 vaccine. Whole-study findings and limits: White British donors predominated, females outnumbered males, and clonal diversity was possibly underestimated. Spike-specific TCR breadth rose after two AZD1222 doses, and depth rose as well. Spike was spanned by vaccine-associated CD4 TCRs, which were dominant at 160-218 and 743-854. In all cases, repertoires were sampled only after the peak T cell response.

Some clones are missing from TCRdb's copy, which holds only in-frame ones; the method was immunoSEQ multiplex PCR. Of some 110,000 clones in the sample, around nine tenths are singletons; the top ten hold approximately 3%. Germline CDR1 is SGHAT and CDR2 is FQNNGV. V lost 5 bases, J lost 0 bases, and 6 bases stayed unmatched. This CDR3 has 16 residues. The sequencing used peripheral blood, collected 28 days after the second dose of the MenACWY control vaccine. This sequence originates from an adult who received the MenACWY meningococcal vaccine as a control. The chain links TRBV11-2 to TRBJ2-2, with 7 bases fitting TRBD1. The CDR3 DNA reads TGTGCCAGCAGCCCGTGGGACAGAGCGAACACCGGGGAGCTGTTTTTT. This sequence encodes CASSPWDRANTGELFF.